This T cell receptor beta chain was recorded in a study of monozygotic twins with inflammatory bowel disease. Study-wide results and limits: Especially with disease activity, IBD patients shared fewer clonotypes with others than healthy twins did.

TCRdb re-analyzed the 5' RACE reads; it lists each CDR3 protein once, without DNA. The listing contains 200,000 to 250,000 distinct CDR3 sequences. Points on this clonotype: Its cognate antigen is unknown.

Germline values: CDR1 SGHDT, CDR2 YYEEEE. The CDR3 contains 18 residues. This TCR was recovered from a human donor with ulcerative colitis or Crohn's disease, or a healthy co-twin of an affected twin (not recorded which). The sample taken for sequencing was blood. The J gene is TRBJ1-6, the V gene TRBV5-6; lacking DNA, the TRBD1 call made by TCRdb goes unchecked. The CDR3 sequence is CASSVVSGVNSYNSPLHF. Variable domain in full (rest from reference TRBV5-6 and TRBJ1-6): DAGVTQSPTHLIKTRGQQVTLRCSPKSGHDTVSWYQQALGQGPQFIFQYYEEEERQRGNFPDRFSGHQFPNYSSELNVNALLLGDSALYLCASSVVSGVNSYNSPLHFGNGTRLTVT.